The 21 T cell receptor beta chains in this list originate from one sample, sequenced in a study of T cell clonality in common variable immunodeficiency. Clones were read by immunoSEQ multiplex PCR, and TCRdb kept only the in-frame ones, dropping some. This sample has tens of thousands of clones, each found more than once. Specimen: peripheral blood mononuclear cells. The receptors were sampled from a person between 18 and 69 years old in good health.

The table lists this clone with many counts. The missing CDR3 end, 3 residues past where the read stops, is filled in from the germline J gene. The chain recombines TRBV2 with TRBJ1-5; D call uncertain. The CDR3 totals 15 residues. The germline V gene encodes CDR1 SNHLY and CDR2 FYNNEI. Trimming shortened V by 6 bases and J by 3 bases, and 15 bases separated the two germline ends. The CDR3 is CASRPGSLLNQPQHF. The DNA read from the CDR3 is TGTGCCAGCAGACCGGGGTCTCTACTCAATCAGCCC.

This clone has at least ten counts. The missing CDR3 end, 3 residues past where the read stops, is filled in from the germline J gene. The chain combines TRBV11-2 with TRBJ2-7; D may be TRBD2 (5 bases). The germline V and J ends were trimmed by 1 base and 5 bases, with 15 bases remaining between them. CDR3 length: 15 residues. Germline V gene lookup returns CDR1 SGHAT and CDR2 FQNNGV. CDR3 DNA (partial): TGTGCCAGCAGCTTAGGACCGGGGTTTAATGACGAG. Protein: CASSLGPGFNDE. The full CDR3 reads CASSLGPGFNDEQYF.

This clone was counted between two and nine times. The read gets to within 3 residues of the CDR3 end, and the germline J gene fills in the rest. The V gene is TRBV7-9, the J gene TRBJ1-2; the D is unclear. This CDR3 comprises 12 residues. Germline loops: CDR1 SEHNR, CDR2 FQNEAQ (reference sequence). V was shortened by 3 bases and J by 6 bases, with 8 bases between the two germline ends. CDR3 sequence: CASSFRVDGYTF. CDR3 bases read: TGTGCCAGCAGCTTTAGGGTCGATGGC.

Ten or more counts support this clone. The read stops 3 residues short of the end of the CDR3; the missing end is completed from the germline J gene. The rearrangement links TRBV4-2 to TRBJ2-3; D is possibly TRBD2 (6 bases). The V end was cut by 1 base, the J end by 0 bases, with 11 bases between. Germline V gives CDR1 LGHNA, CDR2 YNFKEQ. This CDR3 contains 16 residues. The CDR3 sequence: CASSQASGTSTDTQYF. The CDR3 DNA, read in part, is TGTGCCAGCAGCCAAGCCTCCGGGACTAGCACAGATACG.

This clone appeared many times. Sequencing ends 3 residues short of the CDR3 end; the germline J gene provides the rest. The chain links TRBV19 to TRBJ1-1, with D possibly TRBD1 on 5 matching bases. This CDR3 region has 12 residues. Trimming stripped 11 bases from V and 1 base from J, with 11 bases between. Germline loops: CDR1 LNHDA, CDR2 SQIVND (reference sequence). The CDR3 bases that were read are TGTGCCGTCCGGCAGGGGAACACTGAA. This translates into CAVRQGNTE. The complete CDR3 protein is CAVRQGNTEAFF.

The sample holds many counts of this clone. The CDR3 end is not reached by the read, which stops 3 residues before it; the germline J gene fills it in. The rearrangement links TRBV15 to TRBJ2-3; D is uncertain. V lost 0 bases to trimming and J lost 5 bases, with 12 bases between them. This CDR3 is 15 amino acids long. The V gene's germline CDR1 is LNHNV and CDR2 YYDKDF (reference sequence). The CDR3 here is CATSRDNVAVDTQYF. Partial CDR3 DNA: TGTGCCACCAGCAGAGATAACGTCGCGGTAGATACG.

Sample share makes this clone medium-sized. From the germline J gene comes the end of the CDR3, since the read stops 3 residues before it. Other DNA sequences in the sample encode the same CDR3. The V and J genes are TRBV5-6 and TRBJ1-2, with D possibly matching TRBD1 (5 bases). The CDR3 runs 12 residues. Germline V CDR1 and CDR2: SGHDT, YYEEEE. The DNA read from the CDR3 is TGTGCCAGCAGCCGGGGGGGGACCGGC. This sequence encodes CASSRGGTG. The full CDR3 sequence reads CASSRGGTGYTF. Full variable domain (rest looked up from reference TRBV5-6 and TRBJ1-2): DAGVTQSPTHLIKTRGQQVTLRCSPKSGHDTVSWYQQALGQGPQFIFQYYEEEERQRGNFPDRFSGHQFPNYSSELNVNALLLGDSALYLCASSRGGTGYTFGSGTRLTVV.

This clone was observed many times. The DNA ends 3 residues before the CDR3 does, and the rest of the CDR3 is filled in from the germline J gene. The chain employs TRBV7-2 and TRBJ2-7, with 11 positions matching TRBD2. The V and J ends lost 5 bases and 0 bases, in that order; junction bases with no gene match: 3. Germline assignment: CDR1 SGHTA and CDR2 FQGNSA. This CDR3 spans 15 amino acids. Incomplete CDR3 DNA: TGTGCCAGCAGCCAAACTAGCGGGGGCTCCTACGAG. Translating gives CASSQTSGGSYE. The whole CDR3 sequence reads CASSQTSGGSYEQYF.

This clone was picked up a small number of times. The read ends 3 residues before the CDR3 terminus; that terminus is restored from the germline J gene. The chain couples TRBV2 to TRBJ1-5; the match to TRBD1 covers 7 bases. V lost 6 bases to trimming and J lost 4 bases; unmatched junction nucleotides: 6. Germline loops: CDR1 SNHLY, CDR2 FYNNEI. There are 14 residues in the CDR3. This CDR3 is CASSRDSLNQPQHF. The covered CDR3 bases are TGTGCCAGCAGCCGGGACAGCCTAAATCAGCCC.

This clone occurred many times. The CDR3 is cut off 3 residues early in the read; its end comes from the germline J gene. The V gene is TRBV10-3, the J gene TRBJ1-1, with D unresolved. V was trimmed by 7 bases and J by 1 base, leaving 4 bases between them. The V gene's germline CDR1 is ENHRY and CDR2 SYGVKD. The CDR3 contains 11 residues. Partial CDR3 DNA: TGTGCCATCAAGCAGAACACTGAA. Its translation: CAIKQNTE. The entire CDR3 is CAIKQNTEAFF.

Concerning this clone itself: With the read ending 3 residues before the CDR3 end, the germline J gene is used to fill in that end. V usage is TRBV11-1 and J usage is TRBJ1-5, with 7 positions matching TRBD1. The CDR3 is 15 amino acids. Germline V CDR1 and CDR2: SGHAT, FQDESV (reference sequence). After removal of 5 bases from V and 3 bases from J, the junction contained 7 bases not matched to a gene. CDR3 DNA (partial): TGTGCCAGCAGCCGTACAGGGGAAGCCAATCAGCCC. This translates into CASSRTGEANQP. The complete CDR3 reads CASSRTGEANQPQHF.

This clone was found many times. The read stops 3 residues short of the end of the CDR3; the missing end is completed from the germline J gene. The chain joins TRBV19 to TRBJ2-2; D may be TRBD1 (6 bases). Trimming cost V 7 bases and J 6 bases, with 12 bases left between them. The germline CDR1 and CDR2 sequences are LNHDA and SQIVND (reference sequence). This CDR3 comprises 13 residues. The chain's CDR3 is CASIQGWSGELFF. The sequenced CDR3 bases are TGTGCCAGTATACAGGGTTGGTCCGGGGAG.

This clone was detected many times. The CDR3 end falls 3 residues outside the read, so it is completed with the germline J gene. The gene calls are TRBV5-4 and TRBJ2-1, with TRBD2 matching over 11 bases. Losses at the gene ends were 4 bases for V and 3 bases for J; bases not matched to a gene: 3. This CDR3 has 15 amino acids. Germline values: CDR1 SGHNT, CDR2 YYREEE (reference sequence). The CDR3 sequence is CASSPSGGNYNEQFF. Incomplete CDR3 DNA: TGTGCCAGCAGCCCTAGCGGGGGGAACTACAATGAG.

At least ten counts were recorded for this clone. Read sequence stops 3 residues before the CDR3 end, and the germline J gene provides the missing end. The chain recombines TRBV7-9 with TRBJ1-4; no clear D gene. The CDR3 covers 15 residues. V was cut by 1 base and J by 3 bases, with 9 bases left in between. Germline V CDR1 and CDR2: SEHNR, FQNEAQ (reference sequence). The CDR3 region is CASSLGRVANEKLFF. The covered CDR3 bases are TGTGCCAGCAGCTTAGGTCGGGTGGCTAATGAAAAA.

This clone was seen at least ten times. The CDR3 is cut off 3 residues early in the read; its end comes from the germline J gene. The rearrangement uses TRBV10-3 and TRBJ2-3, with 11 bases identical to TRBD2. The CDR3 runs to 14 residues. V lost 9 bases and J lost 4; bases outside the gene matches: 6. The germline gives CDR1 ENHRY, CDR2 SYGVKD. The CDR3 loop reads CAIKPGLAADTQYF. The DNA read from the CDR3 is TGTGCCATAAAACCGGGACTAGCGGCAGATACG.

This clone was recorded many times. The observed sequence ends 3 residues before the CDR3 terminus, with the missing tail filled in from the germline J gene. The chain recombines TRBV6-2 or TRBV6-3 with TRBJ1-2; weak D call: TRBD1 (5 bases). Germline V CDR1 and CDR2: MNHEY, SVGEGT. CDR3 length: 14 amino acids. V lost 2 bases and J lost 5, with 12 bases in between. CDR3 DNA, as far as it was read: TGTGCCAGCAGTTACCAGGGTCAGACTTATGGC. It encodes CASSYQGQTYG. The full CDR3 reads CASSYQGQTYGYTF.

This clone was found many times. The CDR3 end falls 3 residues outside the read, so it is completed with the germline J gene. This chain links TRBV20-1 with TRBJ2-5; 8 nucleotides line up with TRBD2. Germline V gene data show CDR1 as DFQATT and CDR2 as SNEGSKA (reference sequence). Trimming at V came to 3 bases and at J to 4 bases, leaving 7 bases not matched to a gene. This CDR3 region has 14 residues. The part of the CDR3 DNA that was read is TGCAGTGCTAGGAATCGGGGGGGCGGAGAGACC. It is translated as CSARNRGGGET. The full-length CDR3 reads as CSARNRGGGETQYF.

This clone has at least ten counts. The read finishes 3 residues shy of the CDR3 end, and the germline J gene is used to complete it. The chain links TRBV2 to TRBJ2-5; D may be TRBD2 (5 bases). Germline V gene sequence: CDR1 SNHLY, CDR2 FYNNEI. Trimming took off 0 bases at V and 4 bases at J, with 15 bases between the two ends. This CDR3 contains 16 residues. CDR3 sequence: CASSEASLGLGETQYF. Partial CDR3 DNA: TGTGCCAGCAGTGAAGCGTCCCTCGGACTGGGAGAGACC.

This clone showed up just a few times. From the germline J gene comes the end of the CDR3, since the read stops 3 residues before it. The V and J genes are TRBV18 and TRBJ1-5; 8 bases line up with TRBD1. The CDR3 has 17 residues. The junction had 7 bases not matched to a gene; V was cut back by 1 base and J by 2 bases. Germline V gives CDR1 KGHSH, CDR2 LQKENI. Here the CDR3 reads CASSPRKDREGNQPQHF. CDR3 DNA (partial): TGTGCCAGCTCACCACGTAAGGACAGGGAGGGCAATCAGCCC.

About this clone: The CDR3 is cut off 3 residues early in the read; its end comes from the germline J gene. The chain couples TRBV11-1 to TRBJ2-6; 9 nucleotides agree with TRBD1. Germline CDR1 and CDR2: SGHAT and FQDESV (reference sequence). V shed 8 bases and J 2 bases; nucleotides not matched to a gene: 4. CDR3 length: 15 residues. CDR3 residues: CASRTGEPGANVLTF. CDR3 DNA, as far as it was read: TGTGCCAGCCGGACAGGGGAGCCTGGGGCCAACGTC.

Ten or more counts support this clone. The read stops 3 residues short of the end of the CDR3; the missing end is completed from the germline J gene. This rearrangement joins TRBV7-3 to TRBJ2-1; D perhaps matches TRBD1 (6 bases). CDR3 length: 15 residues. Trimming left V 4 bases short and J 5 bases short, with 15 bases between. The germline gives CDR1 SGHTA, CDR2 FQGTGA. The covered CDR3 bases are TGTGCCAGCAGCTCCGATCGGACAGCCCACAATGAG. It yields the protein CASSSDRTAHNE. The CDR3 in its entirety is CASSSDRTAHNEQFF.